This is a list of T cell receptor beta chains from one sample in a study of T cell responses to AZD1222 COVID-19 vaccine. Produced via immunoSEQ multiplex PCR; TCRdb's table is partial and in-frame only. The sample comprises 120,000 or so clones, just over 85% of which are singletons, and roughly a sixth rests with the top ten. The sample here was peripheral blood, taken 28 days after the second AZD1222 dose. Receptors originate from an adult who received the AZD1222 COVID-19 vaccine. The CDR3 runs from the conserved cysteine through the conserved F or W. D genes are given only for firm matches. Not all rows give a size; the values are once, few, many and, for expanded clones, a class.

D	size	J	V	DNA	CDR3
.	.	TRBJ1-2	TRBV28	TGTGCCAGCAGTTCGAAGGTTATCTATGGCTACACCTTC	CASSSKVIYGYTF
.	.	TRBJ1-4	TRBV11-2	TGTGCCAGCAGCGGTATCCAGGGGACCGAGGCAACTAATGAAAAACTGTTTTTT	CASSGIQGTEATNEKLFF
.	.	TRBJ2-5	TRBV5-6	TGTGCCAGCAGCTTTCGCGGGCAAGAGACCCAGTACTTC	CASSFRGQETQYF
.	.	TRBJ1-2	TRBV27	TGTGCCAGCAGTTTATCTGCCTACTATGGCTACACCTTC	CASSLSAYYGYTF
TRBD1	.	TRBJ1-5	TRBV24-1	TGTGCCACCAGTGAGACAGGGAGGGGTCAGCCCCAGCATTTT	CATSETGRGQPQHF
.	few	TRBJ2-2	TRBV27	TGTGCCAGCGCCAAAGGGGCAGGGAACACCGGGGAGCTGTTTTTT	CASAKGAGNTGELFF
.	once	TRBJ2-2	TRBV6-2/TRBV6-3	TGTGCCAGCAGTAAGGTCGTCGGGGAGCTGTTTTTT	CASSKVVGELFF
TRBD1	.	TRBJ2-5	TRBV27	TGTGCCAGCAGTTTATTAGGACAGGCAGGCCAAGAGACCCAGTACTTC	CASSLLGQAGQETQYF
TRBD1	.	TRBJ1-4	TRBV5-1	TGCGCCAGCAGCCAGACAGGGAGAGGTGAAAAACTGTTTTTT	CASSQTGRGEKLFF
.	.	TRBJ2-2	TRBV30	TGTGCCTGGAGTCGGGACCAGCACACCGGGGAGCTGTTTTTT	CAWSRDQHTGELFF
.	.	TRBJ2-7	TRBV6-2/TRBV6-3	TGTGCCAGCAGTTACTCGTCGGGGAACCTCGCCTACGAGCAGTACTTC	CASSYSSGNLAYEQYF
.	.	TRBJ2-1	TRBV7-3	TGTGCCAGCAGCCCCAGCCCGGCTAGCTCCTACAATGAGCAGTTCTTC	CASSPSPASSYNEQFF
TRBD2	.	TRBJ2-1	TRBV14	TGTGCCAGCAGCCCACCGGGACTAGGATGGAATGAGCAGTTCTTC	CASSPPGLGWNEQFF
TRBD1	.	TRBJ1-2	TRBV7-9	TGTGCCAGCAGCTTAGGTCGGACAGGGGGGCATGGCTACACCTTC	CASSLGRTGGHGYTF
.	.	TRBJ2-1	TRBV2	TGTGCCAGCAGTGAACAGGGGCCCAGCTCCTACAATGAGCAGTTCTTC	CASSEQGPSSYNEQFF
TRBD1	.	TRBJ1-1	TRBV2	TGTGCCAGCAGTGCCCAACAGGGGTGGCTTTTGACTGAAGCTTTCTTT	CASSAQQGWLLTEAFF
.	.	TRBJ1-2	TRBV7-7	TGTGCCAGCAGCCCGGGGAGGACTAACTATGGCTACACCTTC	CASSPGRTNYGYTF
TRBD1	few	TRBJ2-7	TRBV7-9	TGTGCCAGCAGCGGACAGGGAGTCTTCGACGAGCAGTACTTC	CASSGQGVFDEQYF
.	once	TRBJ1-1	TRBV7-9	TGTGCCAGCAGCCGCAGGGTTAGCACTGAAGCTTTCTTT	CASSRRVSTEAFF
.	.	TRBJ1-1	TRBV7-9	TGTGCCAGCAGCCCCTCGGGGGGCTCTGAAGCTTTCTTT	CASSPSGGSEAFF
.	.	TRBJ1-3	TRBV28	TGTGCCAGCAGTTCCCCTGGGGGGGGGAACACCATATATTTT	CASSSPGGGNTIYF
.	.	TRBJ1-6	TRBV6-5	TGTGCCAGCAGCGGACAGTACAATTCACCCCTCCACTTT	CASSGQYNSPLHF
.	.	TRBJ1-2	TRBV5-1	TGCGCCAGCAGCTTGGGCAGGGGACCTAACTATGGCTACACCTTC	CASSLGRGPNYGYTF
.	once	TRBJ1-6	TRBV6-5	TGTGCCAGCAGGCCGGGGACGGATTATAATTCACCCCTCCACTTT	CASRPGTDYNSPLHF
.	.	TRBJ2-2	TRBV2	TGTGCCAGCAGTGAAACCGGCGGGACCGGGGAGCTGTTTTTT	CASSETGGTGELFF
.	.	TRBJ2-2	TRBV4-3	TGCGCCAGCAGCCAAGATGGTGGGCCCACCGGGGAGCTGTTTTTT	CASSQDGGPTGELFF
.	.	TRBJ1-2	TRBV5-1	TGCGCCAGCAGCTCTTACAATGGCTACACCTTC	CASSSYNGYTF
TRBD1	.	TRBJ2-1	TRBV19	TGTGCCAGTAGTGAAACAGGGGGCGACAGCTACAATGAGCAGTTCTTC	CASSETGGDSYNEQFF
TRBD1	.	TRBJ1-2	TRBV24-1	TGTGCCACCAGTGGACAGGGAGACTATGGCTACACCTTC	CATSGQGDYGYTF
.	.	TRBJ2-1	TRBV6-2/TRBV6-3	TGTGCCAGCAGTTACGGGGGGAGGAATGAGCAGTTCTTC	CASSYGGRNEQFF
TRBD1	.	TRBJ1-2	TRBV11-2	TGTGCCAGCAGCACTCCCAGGGGGAGCGACTATGGCTACACCTTC	CASSTPRGSDYGYTF
.	.	TRBJ2-7	TRBV6-5	TGTGCCAGCAGCTTGACTTGGGCCGAGCAGTACTTC	CASSLTWAEQYF
.	.	TRBJ1-3	TRBV5-8	TGTGCCAGCAGCTTGGGTCAGGCGAGGCCTGGAAACACCATATATTTT	CASSLGQARPGNTIYF
.	.	TRBJ1-1	TRBV6-2/TRBV6-3	TGTGCCAGCAGTTTGTCGGTTACTGAAGCTTTCTTT	CASSLSVTEAFF
.	.	TRBJ1-2	TRBV12-3/TRBV12-4	TGTGCCAGCAGTTTCCAGCCTAACTATGGCTACACCTTC	CASSFQPNYGYTF
TRBD2	few	TRBJ2-3	TRBV7-2	TGTGCCAGCAGCTTCGCGGGGGGGCCTGGAACAGATACGCAGTATTTT	CASSFAGGPGTDTQYF
.	.	TRBJ1-2	TRBV6-2/TRBV6-3	TGTGCCAGCAGCCGCCCCATCGACAGTCCCCTCTTC	CASSRPIDSPLF
.	.	TRBJ2-1	TRBV28	TGTGCCGTGGGAGCGGTCCCCTACAATGAGCAGTTCTTC	CAVGAVPYNEQFF
.	.	TRBJ1-5	TRBV7-9	TGTGCCAGCAGCCCCGGTGGGGGGCGAGGCTTCAATCAGCCCCAGCATTTT	CASSPGGGRGFNQPQHF
.	.	TRBJ2-2	TRBV5-5	TGTGCCAGCAGCGGGGACGGGTACACCGGGGAGCTGTTTTTT	CASSGDGYTGELFF
TRBD2	once	TRBJ2-5	TRBV7-7	TGTGCCAGCAGTCCATACAAGCGGGGGGGCAATGCGGAGACCCAGTACTTC	CASSPYKRGGNAETQYF
TRBD2	.	TRBJ2-5	TRBV18	TGTGCCAGCTCACCAGGACTAGCCGAGACCCAGTACTTC	CASSPGLAETQYF
.	once	TRBJ1-5	TRBV5-1	TGCGCCAGCAGCTTGGATGGGAATCGACAGCCCCAGCATTTT	CASSLDGNRQPQHF
TRBD1	.	TRBJ1-5	TRBV15	TGTGCCACCATAGAAAGGGGGCGCGGCAATCAGCCCCAGCATTTT	CATIERGRGNQPQHF
TRBD2	.	TRBJ2-7	TRBV4-3	TGCGCCAGCAGCCTTTCTCGCGGGGGGGAGAGCTCCTACGAGCAGTACTTC	CASSLSRGGESSYEQYF
.	few	TRBJ1-1	TRBV10-3	TGTGCCATCAGTGAGTCGACTAACACTGAAGCTTTCTTT	CAISESTNTEAFF
.	.	TRBJ2-6	TRBV24-1	TGTGCCACCAGTGACCGAAGCAATGATGCCTCTGGGGCCAACGTCCTGACTTTC	CATSDRSNDASGANVLTF
.	few	TRBJ2-2	TRBV9	TGTGCCAGCAACCCCCGGACTTTAAACACCGGGGAGCTGTTTTTT	CASNPRTLNTGELFF